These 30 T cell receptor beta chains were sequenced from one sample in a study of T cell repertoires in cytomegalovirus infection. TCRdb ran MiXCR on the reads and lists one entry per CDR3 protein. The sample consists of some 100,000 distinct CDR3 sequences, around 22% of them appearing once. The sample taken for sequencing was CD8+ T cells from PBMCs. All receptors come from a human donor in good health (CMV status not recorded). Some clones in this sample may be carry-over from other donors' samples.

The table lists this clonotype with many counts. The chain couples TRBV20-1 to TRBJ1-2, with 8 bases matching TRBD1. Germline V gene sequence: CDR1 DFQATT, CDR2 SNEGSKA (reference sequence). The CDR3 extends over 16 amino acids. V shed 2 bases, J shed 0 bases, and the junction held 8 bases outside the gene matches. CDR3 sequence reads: CSARKARGPANYGYTF. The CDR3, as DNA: TGCAGTGCTAGAAAAGCCAGGGGGCCTGCTAACTATGGCTACACCTTC.

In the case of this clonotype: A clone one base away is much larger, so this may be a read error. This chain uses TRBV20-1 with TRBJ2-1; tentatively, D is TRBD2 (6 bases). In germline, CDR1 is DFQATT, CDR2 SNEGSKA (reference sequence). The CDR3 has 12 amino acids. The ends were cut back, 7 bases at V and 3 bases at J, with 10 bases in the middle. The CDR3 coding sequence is TGCAGTGTGCCGACTAGCTACAATGAGCAGTTCTTC. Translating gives CSVPTSYNEQFF.

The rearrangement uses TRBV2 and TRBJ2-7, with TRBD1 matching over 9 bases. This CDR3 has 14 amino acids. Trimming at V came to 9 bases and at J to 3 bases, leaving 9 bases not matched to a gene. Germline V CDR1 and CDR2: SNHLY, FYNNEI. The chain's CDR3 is CASTARTGVYEQYF. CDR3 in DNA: TGTGCCAGTACCGCCCGGACAGGGGTCTACGAGCAGTACTTC.

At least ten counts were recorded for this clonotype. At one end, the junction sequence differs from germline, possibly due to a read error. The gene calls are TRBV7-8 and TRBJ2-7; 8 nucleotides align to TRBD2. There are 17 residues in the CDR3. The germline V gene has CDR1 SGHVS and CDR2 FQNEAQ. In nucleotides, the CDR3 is TGTGCCAGCAGTTTAGACCCGCGGGGGGCACTAAACTACGAGCAGTACTTC. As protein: CASSLDPRGALNYEQYF.

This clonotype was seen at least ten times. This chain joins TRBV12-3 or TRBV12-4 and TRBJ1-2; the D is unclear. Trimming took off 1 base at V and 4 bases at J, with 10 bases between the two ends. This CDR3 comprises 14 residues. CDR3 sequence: CASSLGGRSYGYTF. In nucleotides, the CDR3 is TGTGCCAGCAGTTTAGGTGGGCGCAGCTATGGCTACACCTTC.

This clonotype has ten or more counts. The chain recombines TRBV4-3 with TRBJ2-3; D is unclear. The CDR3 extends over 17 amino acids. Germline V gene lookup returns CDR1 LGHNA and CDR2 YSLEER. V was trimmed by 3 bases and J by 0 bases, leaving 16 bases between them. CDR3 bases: TGCGCCAGCAGCCAGGAGCAATCCTGGTTTAGCACAGATACGCAGTATTTT. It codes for CASSQEQSWFSTDTQYF.

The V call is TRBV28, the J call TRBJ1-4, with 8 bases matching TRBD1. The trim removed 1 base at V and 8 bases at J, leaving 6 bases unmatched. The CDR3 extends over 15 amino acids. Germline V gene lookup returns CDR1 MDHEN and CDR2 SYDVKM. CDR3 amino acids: CASSLFETGEEKLFF. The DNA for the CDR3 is TGTGCCAGCAGTTTATTCGAGACAGGGGAGGAAAAACTGTTTTTT.

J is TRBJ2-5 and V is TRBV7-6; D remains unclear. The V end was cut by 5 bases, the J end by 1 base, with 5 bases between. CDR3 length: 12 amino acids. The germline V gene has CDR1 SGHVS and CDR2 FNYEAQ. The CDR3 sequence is CASSKSQETQYF. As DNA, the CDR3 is TGTGCCAGCAGCAAGTCCCAAGAGACCCAGTACTTC.

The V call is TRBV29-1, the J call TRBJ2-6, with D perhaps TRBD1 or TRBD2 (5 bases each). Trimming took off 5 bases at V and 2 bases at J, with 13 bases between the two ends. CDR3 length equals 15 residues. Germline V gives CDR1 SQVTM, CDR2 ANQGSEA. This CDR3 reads CSVLGEPTGANVLTF. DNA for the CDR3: TGCAGCGTTCTGGGGGAGCCCACTGGGGCCAACGTCCTGACTTTC.

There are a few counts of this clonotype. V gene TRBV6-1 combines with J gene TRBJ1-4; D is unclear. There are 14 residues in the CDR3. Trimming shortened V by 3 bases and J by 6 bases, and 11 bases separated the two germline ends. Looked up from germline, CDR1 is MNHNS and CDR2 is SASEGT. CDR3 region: CASSEEAVDEKLFF. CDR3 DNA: TGTGCCAGCAGTGAGGAGGCGGTTGATGAAAAACTGTTTTTT.

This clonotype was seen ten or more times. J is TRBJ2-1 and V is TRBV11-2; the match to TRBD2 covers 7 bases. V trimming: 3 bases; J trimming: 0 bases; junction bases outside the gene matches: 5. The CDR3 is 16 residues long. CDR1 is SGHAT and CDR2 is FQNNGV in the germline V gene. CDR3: CASSFPSGSSYNEQFF. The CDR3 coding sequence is TGTGCCAGCAGCTTCCCTAGCGGAAGCTCCTACAATGAGCAGTTCTTC.

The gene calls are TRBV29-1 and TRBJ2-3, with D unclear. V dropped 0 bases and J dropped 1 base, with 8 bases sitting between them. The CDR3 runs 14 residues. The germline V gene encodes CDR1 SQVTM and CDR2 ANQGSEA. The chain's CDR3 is CSVEDGGRTDTQYF. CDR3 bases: TGCAGCGTTGAAGATGGTGGGCGCACAGATACGCAGTATTTT.

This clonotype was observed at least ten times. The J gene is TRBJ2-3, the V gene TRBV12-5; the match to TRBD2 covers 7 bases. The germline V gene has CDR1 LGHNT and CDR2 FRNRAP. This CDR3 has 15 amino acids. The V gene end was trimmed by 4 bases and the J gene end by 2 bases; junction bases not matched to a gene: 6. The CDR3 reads CASGWSGTFTDTQYF. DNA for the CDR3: TGTGCTAGTGGTTGGAGCGGGACCTTCACAGATACGCAGTATTTT.

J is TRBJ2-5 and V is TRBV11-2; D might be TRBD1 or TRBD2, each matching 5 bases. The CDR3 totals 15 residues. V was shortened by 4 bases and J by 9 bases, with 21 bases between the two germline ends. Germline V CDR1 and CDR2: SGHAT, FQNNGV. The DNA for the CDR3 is TGTGCCAGCAGCTCGCCGGGACCCTCCACCGGGGCCCAGTACTTC. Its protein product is CASSSPGPSTGAQYF.

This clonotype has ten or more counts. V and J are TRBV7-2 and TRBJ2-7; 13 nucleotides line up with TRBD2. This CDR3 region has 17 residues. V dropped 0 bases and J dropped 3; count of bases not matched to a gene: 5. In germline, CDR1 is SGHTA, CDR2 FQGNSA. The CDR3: CASSLADGLAGDYEQYF. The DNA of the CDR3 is TGTGCCAGCAGCTTAGCGGACGGACTAGCGGGGGACTACGAGCAGTACTTC.

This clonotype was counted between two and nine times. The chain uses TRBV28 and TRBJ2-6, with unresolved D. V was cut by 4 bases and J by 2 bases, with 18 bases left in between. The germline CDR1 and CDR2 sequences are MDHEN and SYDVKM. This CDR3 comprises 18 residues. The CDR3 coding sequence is TGTGCCAGCAGTTCCTCGGAAACGAGTCATCCTGGGGCCAACGTCCTGACTTTC. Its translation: CASSSSETSHPGANVLTF. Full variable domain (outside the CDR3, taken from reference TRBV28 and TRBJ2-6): DVKVTQSSRYLVKRTGEKVFLECVQDMDHENMFWYRQDPGLGLRLIYFSYDVKMKEKGDIPEGYSVSREKKERFSLILESASTNQTSMYLCASSSSETSHPGANVLTFGAGSRLTVL.

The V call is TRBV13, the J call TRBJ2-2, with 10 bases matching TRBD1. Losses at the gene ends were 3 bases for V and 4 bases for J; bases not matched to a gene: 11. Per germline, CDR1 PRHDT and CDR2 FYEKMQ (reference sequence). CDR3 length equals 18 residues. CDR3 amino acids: CASSLSGQGEFGTGELFF. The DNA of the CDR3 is TGTGCCAGCAGCTTGTCAGGACAGGGGGAGTTTGGCACCGGGGAGCTGTTTTTT.

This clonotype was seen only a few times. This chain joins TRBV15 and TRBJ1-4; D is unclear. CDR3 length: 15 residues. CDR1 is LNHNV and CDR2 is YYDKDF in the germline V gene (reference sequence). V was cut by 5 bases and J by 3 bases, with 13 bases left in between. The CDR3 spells CATSARTEPNEKLFF. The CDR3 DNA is TGTGCCACCAGCGCACGGACGGAACCTAATGAAAAACTGTTTTTT.

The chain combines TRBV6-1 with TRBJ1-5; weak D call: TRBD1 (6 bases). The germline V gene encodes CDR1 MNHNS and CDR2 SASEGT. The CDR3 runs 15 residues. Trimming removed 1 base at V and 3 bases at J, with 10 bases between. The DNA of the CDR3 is TGTGCCAGCAGTGAAGAGACAGGCCCCAATCAGCCCCAGCATTTT. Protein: CASSEETGPNQPQHF.

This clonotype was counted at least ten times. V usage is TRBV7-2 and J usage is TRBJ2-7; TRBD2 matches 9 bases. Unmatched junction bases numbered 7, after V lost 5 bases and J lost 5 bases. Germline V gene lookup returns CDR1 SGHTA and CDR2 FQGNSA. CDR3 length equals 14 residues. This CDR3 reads CASSHRTSADEQYF. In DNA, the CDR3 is TGTGCCAGCAGCCACCGGACTAGCGCAGACGAGCAGTACTTC.

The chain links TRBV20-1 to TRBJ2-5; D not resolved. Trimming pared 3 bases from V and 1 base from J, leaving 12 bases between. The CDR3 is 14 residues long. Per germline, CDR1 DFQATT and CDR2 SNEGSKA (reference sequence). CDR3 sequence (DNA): TGCAGTGCTAGTCTAGGGCAGGCCCAAGAGACCCAGTACTTC. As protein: CSASLGQAQETQYF.

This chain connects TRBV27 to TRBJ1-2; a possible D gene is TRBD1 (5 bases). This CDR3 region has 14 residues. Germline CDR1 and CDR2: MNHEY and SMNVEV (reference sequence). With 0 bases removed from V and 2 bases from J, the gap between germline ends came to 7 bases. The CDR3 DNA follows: TGTGCCAGCAGTTTATCGGGACCGAACTATGGCTACACCTTC. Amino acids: CASSLSGPNYGYTF.

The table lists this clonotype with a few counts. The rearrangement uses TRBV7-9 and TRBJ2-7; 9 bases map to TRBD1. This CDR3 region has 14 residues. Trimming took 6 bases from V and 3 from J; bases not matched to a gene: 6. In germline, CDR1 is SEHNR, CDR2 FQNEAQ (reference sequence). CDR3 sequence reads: CASSWTGEDYEQYF. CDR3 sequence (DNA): TGTGCCAGCAGTTGGACAGGGGAAGACTACGAGCAGTACTTC.

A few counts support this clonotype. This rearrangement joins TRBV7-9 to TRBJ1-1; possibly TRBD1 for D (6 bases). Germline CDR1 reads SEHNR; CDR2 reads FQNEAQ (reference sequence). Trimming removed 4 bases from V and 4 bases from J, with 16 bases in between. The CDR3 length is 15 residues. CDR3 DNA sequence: TGTGCCAGCAGCTCTTCCCAGGGACAACTCACTGAAGCTTTCTTT. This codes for CASSSSQGQLTEAFF.

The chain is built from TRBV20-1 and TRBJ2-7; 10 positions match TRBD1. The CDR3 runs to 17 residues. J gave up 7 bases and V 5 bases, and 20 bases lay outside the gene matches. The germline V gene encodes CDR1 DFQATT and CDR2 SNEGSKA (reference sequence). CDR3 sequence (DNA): TGCAGTGCTCGCAGAGAGTCCCGACAGGGGGCAAGGTGGGAGCAGTACTTC. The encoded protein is CSARRESRQGARWEQYF.

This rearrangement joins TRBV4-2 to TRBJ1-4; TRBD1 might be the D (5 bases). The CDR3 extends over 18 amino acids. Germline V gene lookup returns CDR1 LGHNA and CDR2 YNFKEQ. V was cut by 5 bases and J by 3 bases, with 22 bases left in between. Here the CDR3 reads CASSEGSGRMRANEKLFF. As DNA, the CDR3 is TGTGCCAGCAGCGAAGGTTCGGGACGGATGAGGGCTAATGAAAAACTGTTTTTT.

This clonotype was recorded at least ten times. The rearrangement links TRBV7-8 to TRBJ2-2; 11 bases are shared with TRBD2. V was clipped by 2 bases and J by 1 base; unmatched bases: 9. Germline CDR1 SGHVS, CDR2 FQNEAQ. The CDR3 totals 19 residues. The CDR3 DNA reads TGTGCCAGCAGCTTACGGCTGCTAGCGGGGGGCGGGAACACCGGGGAGCTGTTTTTT. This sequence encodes CASSLRLLAGGGNTGELFF.

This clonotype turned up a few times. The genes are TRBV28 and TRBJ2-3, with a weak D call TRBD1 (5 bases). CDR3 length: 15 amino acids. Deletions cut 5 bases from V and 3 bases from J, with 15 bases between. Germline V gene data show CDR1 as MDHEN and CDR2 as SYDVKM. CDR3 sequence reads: CASSPVDSTTDTQYF. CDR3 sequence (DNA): TGTGCCAGCAGTCCAGTCGACAGTACAACAGATACGCAGTATTTT.

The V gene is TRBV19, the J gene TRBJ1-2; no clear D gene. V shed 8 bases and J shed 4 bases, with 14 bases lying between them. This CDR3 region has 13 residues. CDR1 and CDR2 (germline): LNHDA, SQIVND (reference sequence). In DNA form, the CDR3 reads TGTGCCAGTTATACCATGGGCAGCTATGGCTACACCTTC. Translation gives CASYTMGSYGYTF.

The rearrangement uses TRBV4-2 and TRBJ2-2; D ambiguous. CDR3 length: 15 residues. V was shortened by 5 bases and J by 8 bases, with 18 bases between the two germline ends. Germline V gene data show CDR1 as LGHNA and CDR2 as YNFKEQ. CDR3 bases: TGTGCCAGCAGCAACTCACTTCTAGGACGGGGGGAGCTGTTTTTT. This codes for CASSNSLLGRGELFF.